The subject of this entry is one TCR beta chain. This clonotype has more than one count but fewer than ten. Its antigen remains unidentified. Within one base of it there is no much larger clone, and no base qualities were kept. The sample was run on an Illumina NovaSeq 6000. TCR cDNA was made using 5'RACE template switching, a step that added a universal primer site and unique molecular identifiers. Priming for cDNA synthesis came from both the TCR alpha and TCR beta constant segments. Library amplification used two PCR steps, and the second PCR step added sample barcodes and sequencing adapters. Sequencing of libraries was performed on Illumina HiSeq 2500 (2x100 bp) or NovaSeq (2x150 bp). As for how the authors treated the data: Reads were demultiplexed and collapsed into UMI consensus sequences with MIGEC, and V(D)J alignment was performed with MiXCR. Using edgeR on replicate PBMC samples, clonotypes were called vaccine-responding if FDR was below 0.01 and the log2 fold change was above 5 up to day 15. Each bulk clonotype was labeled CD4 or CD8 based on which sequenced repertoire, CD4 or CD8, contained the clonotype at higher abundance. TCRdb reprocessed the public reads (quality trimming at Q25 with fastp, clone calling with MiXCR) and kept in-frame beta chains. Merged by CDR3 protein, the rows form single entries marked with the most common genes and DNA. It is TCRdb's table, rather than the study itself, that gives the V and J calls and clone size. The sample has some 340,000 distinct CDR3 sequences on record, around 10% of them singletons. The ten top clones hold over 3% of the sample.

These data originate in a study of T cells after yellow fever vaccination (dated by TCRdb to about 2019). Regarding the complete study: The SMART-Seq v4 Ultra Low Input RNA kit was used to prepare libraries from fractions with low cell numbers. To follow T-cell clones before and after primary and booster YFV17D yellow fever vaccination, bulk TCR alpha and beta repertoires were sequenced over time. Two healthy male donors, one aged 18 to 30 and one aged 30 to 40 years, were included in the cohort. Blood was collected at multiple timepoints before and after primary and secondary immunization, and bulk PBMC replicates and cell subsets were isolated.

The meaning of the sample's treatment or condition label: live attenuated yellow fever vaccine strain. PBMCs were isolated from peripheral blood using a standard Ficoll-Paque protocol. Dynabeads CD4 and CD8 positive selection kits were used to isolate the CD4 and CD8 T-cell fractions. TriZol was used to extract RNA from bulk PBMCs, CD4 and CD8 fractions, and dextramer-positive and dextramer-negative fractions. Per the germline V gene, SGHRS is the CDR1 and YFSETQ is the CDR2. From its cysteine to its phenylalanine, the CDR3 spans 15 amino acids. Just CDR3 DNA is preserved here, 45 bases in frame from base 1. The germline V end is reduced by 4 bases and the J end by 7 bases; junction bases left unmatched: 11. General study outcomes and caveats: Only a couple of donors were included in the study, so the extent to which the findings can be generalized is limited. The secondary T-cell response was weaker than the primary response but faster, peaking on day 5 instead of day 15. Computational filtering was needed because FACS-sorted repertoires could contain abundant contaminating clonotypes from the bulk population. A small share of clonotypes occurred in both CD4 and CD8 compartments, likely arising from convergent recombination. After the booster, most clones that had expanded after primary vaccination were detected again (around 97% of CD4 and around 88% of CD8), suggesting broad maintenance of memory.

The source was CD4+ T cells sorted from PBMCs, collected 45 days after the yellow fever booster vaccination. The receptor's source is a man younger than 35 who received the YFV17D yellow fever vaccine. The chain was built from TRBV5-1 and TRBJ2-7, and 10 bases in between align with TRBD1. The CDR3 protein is CASSIPGQGIREQYF. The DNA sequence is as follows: TGCGCCAGCAGCATTCCGGGACAGGGGATACGGGAGCAGTACTTC.